One and the same sample provided the 6 T cell receptor beta chains below, sequenced in a study of shared clonotypes between healthy human individuals. Clones were sequenced by immunoSEQ multiplex PCR, and TCRdb holds only the in-frame ones, with some missing. The sample has about half a million clones; around 79% are singletons. Sample: PBMCs. These receptors were obtained from a woman in her thirties or forties in good health. Some clones in this sample may be carry-over from other donors' samples.

The chain has TRBV6-1 and TRBJ2-1; 9 bases fit TRBD2. CDR3 length equals 14 residues. J was trimmed by 9 bases and V by 2 bases; bases with no gene match: 5. Per germline, CDR1 MNHNS and CDR2 SASEGT. DNA of the CDR3: TGTGCCAGCAGTGAACGTCTAGCGGGGCTTGAGCAGTTCTTC. Translating gives CASSERLAGLEQFF.

V is TRBV9 and J is TRBJ2-6; D unclear. Deletions cut 0 bases from V and 2 bases from J, with 9 bases between. Germline CDR1 reads SGDLS; CDR2 reads YYNGEE. This CDR3 has 16 amino acids. Here the CDR3 reads CASSVATQTGANVLTF. CDR3 nucleotides: TGTGCCAGCAGCGTAGCTACACAGACTGGGGCCAACGTCCTGACTTTC.

J is TRBJ1-3 and V is TRBV5-4; 8 nucleotides agree with TRBD1. CDR3 length: 16 amino acids. The V gene's germline CDR1 is SGHNT and CDR2 YYREEE (reference sequence). J lost 4 bases, V lost 3 bases, and 9 bases had no gene match. The CDR3 bases are TGTGCCAGCAGCTCGAGAGGACAGGGTGCCGGAAACACCATATATTTT. Amino acid sequence: CASSSRGQGAGNTIYF.

The chain recombines TRBV11-3 with TRBJ2-5; no reliable D call. Germline V CDR1 and CDR2: SGHNT, YENEEA. The CDR3 runs 13 residues. Trimming took off 4 bases at V and 3 bases at J, with 9 bases between the two ends. As DNA, the CDR3 is TGTGCCAGCAGCTCCCGGTGGGAAGAGACCCAGTACTTC. Its protein is CASSSRWEETQYF.

This rearrangement joins TRBV4-2 to TRBJ2-3, with 9 bases identical to TRBD1. Germline V CDR1 and CDR2: LGHNA, YNFKEQ. CDR3 length: 15 residues. The junction had 6 bases not matched to a gene; V was cut back by 2 bases and J by 6 bases. Here the CDR3 DNA reads TGTGCCAGCAGCCAACAGACAGGGGGAAGGGATACGCAGTATTTT. Translation: CASSQQTGGRDTQYF.

DNA of the CDR3: TGTGCCAGCAGCCAAAACAGGGACGGTCTTGATGGCTACACCTTC. Translated: CASSQNRDGLDGYTF. The rearrangement links TRBV4-2 to TRBJ1-2, with D maybe TRBD1 (6 bases). The V gene lost 2 bases and the J gene lost 6 bases, with 16 bases spanning the gap. CDR3 length equals 15 residues. Per the germline V gene, CDR1 is LGHNA and CDR2 is YNFKEQ.